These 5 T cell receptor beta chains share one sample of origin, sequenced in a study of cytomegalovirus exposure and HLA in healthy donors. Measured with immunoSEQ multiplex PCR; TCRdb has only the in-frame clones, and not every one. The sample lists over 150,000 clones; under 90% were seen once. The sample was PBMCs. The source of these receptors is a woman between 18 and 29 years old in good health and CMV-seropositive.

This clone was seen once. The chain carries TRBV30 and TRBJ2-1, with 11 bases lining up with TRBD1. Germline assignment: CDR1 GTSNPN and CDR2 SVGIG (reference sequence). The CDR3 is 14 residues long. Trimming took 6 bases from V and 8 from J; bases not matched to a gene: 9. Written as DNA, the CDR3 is TGTGCCTGCACCGGGACAGGGGGAAGGGATGAGCAGTTCTTC. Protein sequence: CACTGTGGRDEQFF.

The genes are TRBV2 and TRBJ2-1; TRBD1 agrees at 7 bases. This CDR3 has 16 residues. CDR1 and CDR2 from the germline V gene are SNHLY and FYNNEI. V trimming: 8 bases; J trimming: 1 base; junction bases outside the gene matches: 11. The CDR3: CASASETGSSYNEQFF. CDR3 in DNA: TGTGCCAGCGCTTCCGAGACAGGGAGTTCCTACAATGAGCAGTTCTTC.

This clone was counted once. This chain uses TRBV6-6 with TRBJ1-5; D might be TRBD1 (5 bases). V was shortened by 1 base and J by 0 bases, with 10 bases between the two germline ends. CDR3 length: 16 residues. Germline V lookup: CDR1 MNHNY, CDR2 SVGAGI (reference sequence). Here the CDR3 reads CASSYFGRDSNQPQHF. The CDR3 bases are TGTGCCAGCAGTTACTTTGGCAGGGATAGCAATCAGCCCCAGCATTTT.

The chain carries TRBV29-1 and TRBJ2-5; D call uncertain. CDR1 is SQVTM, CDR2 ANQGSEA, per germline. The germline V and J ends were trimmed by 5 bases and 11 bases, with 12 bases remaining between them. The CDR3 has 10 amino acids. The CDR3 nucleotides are TGCAGCGTTCTGATAGCATATCAGTACTTC. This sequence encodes CSVLIAYQYF.

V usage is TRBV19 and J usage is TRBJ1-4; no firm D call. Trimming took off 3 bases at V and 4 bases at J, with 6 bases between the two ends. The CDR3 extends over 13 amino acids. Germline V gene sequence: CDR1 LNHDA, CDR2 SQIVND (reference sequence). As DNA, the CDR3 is TGTGCCAGTAGTATTCCGGGTAATGAAAAACTGTTTTTT. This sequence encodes CASSIPGNEKLFF.